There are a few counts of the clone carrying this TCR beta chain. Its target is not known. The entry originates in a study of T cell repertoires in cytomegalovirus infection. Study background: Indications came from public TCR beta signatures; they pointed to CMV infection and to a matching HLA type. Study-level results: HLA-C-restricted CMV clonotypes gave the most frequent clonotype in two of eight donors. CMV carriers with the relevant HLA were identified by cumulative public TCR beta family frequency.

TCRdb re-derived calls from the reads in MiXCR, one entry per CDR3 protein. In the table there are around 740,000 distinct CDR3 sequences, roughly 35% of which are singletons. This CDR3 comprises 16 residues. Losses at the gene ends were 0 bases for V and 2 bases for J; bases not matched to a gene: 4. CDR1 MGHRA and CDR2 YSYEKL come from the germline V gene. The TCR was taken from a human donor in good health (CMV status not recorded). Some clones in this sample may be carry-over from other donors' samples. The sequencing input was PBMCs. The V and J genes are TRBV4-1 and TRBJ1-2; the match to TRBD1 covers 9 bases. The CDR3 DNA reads TGCGCCAGCAGCCAAGATAGGACAGGGGAGAACTATGGCTACACCTTC. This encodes CASSQDRTGENYGYTF.